Presented here are 21 T cell receptor beta chains from one specimen sequenced in a study of blood T cell repertoires in COVID-19. TCRdb's table, derived via immunoSEQ multiplex PCR, lists solely in-frame clones and lacks some. The table records some 82,000 clones, around 92% of them present only once. The sample consisted of peripheral blood. These receptors originate from a woman in her fifties or sixties in a cohort sampled during active COVID-19.

The chain employs TRBV11-2 and TRBJ2-7; 9 nucleotides line up with TRBD2. This CDR3 region has 15 residues. In germline, CDR1 is SGHAT, CDR2 FQNNGV. V lost 4 bases and J lost 4; bases outside the gene matches: 8. In DNA, the CDR3 is TGTGCCAGCAGCTCCTTGGGACTAGCTGAATACGAGCAGTACTTC. Its translation is CASSSLGLAEYEQYF.

The V and J genes are TRBV29-1 and TRBJ2-5; tentatively, D is TRBD1 (5 bases). The CDR3 has 14 amino acids. V lost 2 bases and J lost 1, with 11 bases in between. The V gene's germline CDR1 is SQVTM and CDR2 ANQGSEA. CDR3 DNA sequence: TGCAGCGTTGAATGGTCCAGGGCCCAAGAGACCCAGTACTTC. Translating gives CSVEWSRAQETQYF.

The chain joins TRBV11-2 to TRBJ2-1; D not certain. The CDR3 totals 16 residues. Germline V CDR1 and CDR2: SGHAT, FQNNGV. Trimming shortened V by 1 base and J by 7 bases, and 17 bases separated the two germline ends. The CDR3, as DNA: TGTGCCAGCAGCTTAGGAGGAACCTTATATCAAAATGAGCAGTTCTTC. The encoded protein is CASSLGGTLYQNEQFF. The full variable domain, completed using reference TRBV11-2 and TRBJ2-1, is EAGVAQSPRYKIIEKRQSVAFWCNPISGHATLYWYQQILGQGPKLLIQFQNNGVVDDSQLPKDRFSAERLKGVDSTLKIQPAKLEDSAVYLCASSLGGTLYQNEQFFGPGTRLTVL.

The chain employs TRBV4-2 and TRBJ1-4; 7 bases agree with TRBD1. V gave up 4 bases and J gave up 7 bases; unmatched junction bases: 9. The CDR3 contains 15 residues. The germline CDR1 and CDR2 sequences are LGHNA and YNFKEQ. Written as DNA, the CDR3 is TGTGCCAGCAGCCGTGCCTGGACAGGAGGTGAAAAACTGTTTTTT. It is translated as CASSRAWTGGEKLFF.

This chain uses TRBV6-5 with TRBJ1-4; weak D call: TRBD1 (6 bases). The CDR3 spans 16 residues. The V end lost 0 bases, the J end lost 7 bases, and 15 bases lay between the germline ends. Germline-derived CDR1 and CDR2 are MNHEY and SVGAGI. CDR3 nucleotides: TGTGCCAGCAGTTACTCGATGGGGGGGGGCGGTGAAAAACTGTTTTTT. It codes for CASSYSMGGGGEKLFF.

This chain uses TRBV7-9 with TRBJ2-7, with 10 bases matching TRBD1. From germline, CDR1 is SEHNR and CDR2 FQNEAQ (reference sequence). V was clipped by 4 bases and J by 3 bases; unmatched bases: 6. The CDR3 consists of 15 residues. The CDR3, as DNA: TGTGCCAGCAGCTCCGGGGACAGGGGCCACTACGAGCAGTACTTC. Amino acids: CASSSGDRGHYEQYF. Using reference TRBV7-9 and TRBJ2-7 for the parts outside the CDR3, the full variable domain is DTGVSQNPRHKITKRGQNVTFRCDPISEHNRLYWYRQTLGQGPEFLTYFQNEAQLEKSRLLSDRFSAERPKGSFSTLEIQRTEQGDSAMYLCASSSGDRGHYEQYFGPGTRLTVT.

The V call is TRBV19, the J call TRBJ2-2; the D gene is possibly TRBD1 (6 bases). Germline CDR1 LNHDA, CDR2 SQIVND (reference sequence). Between the trimmed V and J ends, which lost 5 bases and 4 bases, there was a span of 11 bases. The CDR3 has 14 amino acids. The CDR3 DNA reads TGTGCCAGTAGTGTTCAGGGGATCACCGGGGAGCTGTTTTTT. Translation gives CASSVQGITGELFF. Drawing the rest from reference TRBV19 and TRBJ2-2, the complete variable domain is DGGITQSPKYLFRKEGQNVTLSCEQNLNHDAMYWYRQDPGQGLRLIYYSQIVNDFQKGDIAEGYSVSREKKESFPLTVTSAQKNPTAFYLCASSVQGITGELFFGEGSRLTVL.

V and J are TRBV27 and TRBJ2-5; 7 bases line up with TRBD2. Looked up from germline, CDR1 is MNHEY and CDR2 is SMNVEV (reference sequence). J gave up 5 bases and V 5 bases, and 17 bases lay outside the gene matches. This CDR3 is built from 17 residues. The CDR3 region is CASSLGPGIGEGETQYF. In nucleotides, the CDR3 is TGTGCCAGCAGTCTAGGCCCTGGGATAGGGGAGGGGGAGACCCAGTACTTC.

The genes are TRBV28 and TRBJ2-7; TRBD2 matches 7 bases. CDR1 MDHEN and CDR2 SYDVKM come from the germline V gene. This CDR3 is 12 amino acids long. V gave up 4 bases and J gave up 4 bases; unmatched junction bases: 1. In DNA, the CDR3 is TGTGCCAGCAGTTCGGGACTATACGAGCAGTACTTC. Translating it yields CASSSGLYEQYF.

The V call is TRBV7-6, the J call TRBJ2-2, with 7 bases matching TRBD1. There are 15 residues in the CDR3. Trimming cost V 5 bases and J 6 bases; bases outside gene matches: 9. Looked up from germline, CDR1 is SGHVS and CDR2 is FNYEAQ. The DNA for the CDR3 is TGTGCCAGCAGCCCTCTCGACAGGGTGGCCGGGGAGCTGTTTTTT. Translation: CASSPLDRVAGELFF. The full variable domain, rest sourced from reference TRBV7-6 and TRBJ2-2, is GAGVSQSPRYKVTKRGQDVALRCDPISGHVSLYWYRQALGQGPEFLTYFNYEAQQDKSGLPNDRFSAERPEGSISTLTIQRTEQRDSAMYRCASSPLDRVAGELFFGEGSRLTVL.

The DNA of the CDR3 is TGCGCCAGCATGTTCGGGGAAAATTCACCCCTCCACTTT. Translated: CASMFGENSPLHF. The chain uses TRBV5-1 and TRBJ1-6; D not resolved. Germline loops: CDR1 SGHRS, CDR2 YFSETQ. CDR3 length equals 13 residues. With 6 bases removed from V and 7 bases from J, the gap between germline ends came to 11 bases.

This chain uses TRBV18 with TRBJ2-5, with D maybe TRBD1 (6 bases). Germline CDR1 reads KGHSH; CDR2 reads LQKENI. The CDR3 is 13 residues long. The V end was cut by 6 bases, the J end by 2 bases, with 10 bases between. The DNA for the CDR3 is TGTGCCAGCTCCGCAGGGGAACAAGAGACCCAGTACTTC. It is translated as CASSAGEQETQYF.

The J gene is TRBJ2-1, the V gene TRBV9, with a weak D call TRBD2 (6 bases). CDR1 is SGDLS and CDR2 is YYNGEE in the germline V gene. V lost 0 bases and J lost 0, with 16 bases in between. The CDR3 is made up of 18 amino acids. The CDR3 loop reads CASSVVPSEGNSYNEQFF. CDR3 nucleotide sequence: TGTGCCAGCAGCGTAGTCCCTTCGGAGGGAAACTCCTACAATGAGCAGTTCTTC.

The chain joins TRBV29-1 to TRBJ1-2, with a possible D match to TRBD1 (6 bases). In germline, CDR1 is SQVTM, CDR2 ANQGSEA. Trimming took 2 bases from V and 4 from J, leaving 11 bases between them. The CDR3 is 13 residues long. For the CDR3, the DNA is TGCAGCGTTGAATTGGGAGGGGGCTATGGCTACACCTTC. Residues: CSVELGGGYGYTF.

This chain connects TRBV27 to TRBJ2-6; weak D call: TRBD1 (6 bases). CDR1 and CDR2 from the germline V gene are MNHEY and SMNVEV (reference sequence). V lost 5 bases to trimming and J lost 4 bases, with 15 bases between them. The length of the CDR3 is 16 residues. The CDR3 bases are TGTGCCAGCAGTCTGCGACAGGCTGGAGGGGCCAACGTCCTGACTTTC. Its translation is CASSLRQAGGANVLTF.

The chain is built from TRBV5-1 and TRBJ1-5, with no clear D. V dropped 0 bases and J dropped 9 bases, with 7 bases sitting between them. CDR3 length: 12 residues. Germline-derived CDR1 and CDR2 are SGHRS and YFSETQ. CDR3 sequence: CASSLGEGPQHF. The CDR3, as DNA: TGCGCCAGCAGCTTGGGAGAGGGGCCCCAGCATTTT.

The rearrangement links TRBV24-1 to TRBJ2-3, with 12 nucleotides matching TRBD2. Germline V gene data show CDR1 as KGHDR and CDR2 as SFDVKD. The CDR3 has 16 residues. The trim removed 0 bases at V and 6 bases at J, leaving 3 bases unmatched. The CDR3 nucleotides are TGTGCCACCAGTGATTTGCTAGCGGGAGGGCCGGATACGCAGTATTTT. It yields the protein CATSDLLAGGPDTQYF.

J is TRBJ2-1 and V is TRBV10-3; perhaps TRBD1 as D (6 bases). V lost 7 bases and J 8 bases, leaving 21 bases between the germline ends. The germline gives CDR1 ENHRY, CDR2 SYGVKD. The CDR3 runs to 15 residues. CDR3 nucleotides: TGTGCCATCACAAAAAACAGGGATTCGCCCGATGAGCAGTTCTTC. Translating gives CAITKNRDSPDEQFF.

V gene TRBV27 combines with J gene TRBJ2-2; D is possibly TRBD1 (6 bases). Trimming took off 2 bases at V and 5 bases at J, with 12 bases between the two ends. Germline lookup yields CDR1 MNHEY and CDR2 SMNVEV (reference sequence). CDR3 size: 15 residues. Here the CDR3 DNA reads TGTGCCAGCAGTTTAAGGGGGTTGGGGACCGGGGAGCTGTTTTTT. Its protein product is CASSLRGLGTGELFF.

The rearrangement uses TRBV3-1 (or the pseudogene TRBV3-2) and TRBJ2-1; 8 bases map to TRBD2. Germline CDR1 is LGHDT and CDR2 is YNNKEL (reference sequence). J lost 6 bases, V lost 5 bases, and 12 bases had no gene match. The CDR3 sequence is 16 residues long. The CDR3 loop reads CASSSGKREYVNEQFF. The DNA for the CDR3 is TGTGCCAGCAGCTCGGGGAAGCGGGAGTACGTCAATGAGCAGTTCTTC.

The J gene is TRBJ1-5, the V gene TRBV28; D gene unclear. Germline values: CDR1 MDHEN, CDR2 SYDVKM. The CDR3 length is 12 residues. With 4 bases removed from V and 7 bases from J, the gap between germline ends came to 8 bases. The CDR3 region has the DNA TGTGCCAGCAGTTCTCGCGGCCAGCCCCAGCATTTT. Its protein product is CASSSRGQPQHF.